This is a list of T cell receptor beta chains from one sample in a study of T cells in Graves' hyperthyroidism and ophthalmopathy. TCRdb fed the multiplex PCR reads into MiXCR, producing one record per CDR3 protein. Among a few hundred thousand distinct CDR3 sequences listed, roughly an eighth were seen once. Sequenced sample: blood. The receptor source for this set is a woman under 30 with Graves' hyperthyroidism. Each CDR3 is given with its conserved first and last residue. Fields, in order: D gene, J gene, clone size, CDR3 length, V gene, CDR3 protein, CDR3 DNA. The D gene is left open where the match is weak. Rows may omit the clone size; those that give it use once, few, many or a size class.

d_call: NA; j_call: TRBJ2-3; clone_size: NA; cdr3_length: 16; v_call: TRBV7-9; cdr3_aa: CASSRPGHLGTDTQYF; cdr3_nt: TGTGCCAGCAGCCGGCCCGGTCACCTCGGAACAGATACGCAGTATTTT
d_call: TRBD2; j_call: TRBJ2-7; clone_size: many; cdr3_length: 15; v_call: TRBV5-1; cdr3_aa: CASRVLAVGSYEQYF; cdr3_nt: TGCGCCAGCAGGGTACTAGCGGTGGGCTCCTACGAGCAGTACTTC
d_call: NA; j_call: TRBJ2-7; clone_size: NA; cdr3_length: 13; v_call: TRBV12-3/TRBV12-4; cdr3_aa: CASGLTGRHEQYF; cdr3_nt: TGTGCCAGCGGGCTAACGGGGCGGCACGAGCAGTACTTC
d_call: TRBD2; j_call: TRBJ2-1; clone_size: many; cdr3_length: 15; v_call: TRBV20-1; cdr3_aa: CSARDPLAGNNEQFF; cdr3_nt: TGCAGTGCTAGAGATCCACTAGCGGGAAACAATGAGCAGTTCTTC
d_call: NA; j_call: TRBJ2-1; clone_size: NA; cdr3_length: 14; v_call: TRBV19; cdr3_aa: CASTRGTRVNEQFF; cdr3_nt: TGTGCCAGTACTCGGGGCACGAGGGTGAATGAGCAGTTCTTC
d_call: NA; j_call: TRBJ2-7; clone_size: many; cdr3_length: 17; v_call: TRBV20-1; cdr3_aa: CSARDKLAQITLSEQYF; cdr3_nt: TGCAGTGCTAGAGATAAACTAGCACAGATTACCTTAAGCGAGCAGTACTTC
d_call: NA; j_call: TRBJ2-1; clone_size: many; cdr3_length: 14; v_call: TRBV5-8; cdr3_aa: CASSLIGSSSEQFF; cdr3_nt: TGTGCCAGCAGCTTGATAGGGTCCAGCAGTGAGCAGTTCTTC
d_call: TRBD2; j_call: TRBJ2-7; clone_size: few; cdr3_length: 13; v_call: TRBV19; cdr3_aa: CASSTGGPNEQYF; cdr3_nt: TGTGCCAGTAGTACGGGAGGGCCCAACGAGCAGTACTTC
d_call: TRBD2; j_call: TRBJ2-7; clone_size: many; cdr3_length: 13; v_call: TRBV5-1; cdr3_aa: CASRLAGGGEQYF; cdr3_nt: TGCGCCAGCCGACTAGCGGGAGGTGGCGAGCAGTACTTC
d_call: TRBD2; j_call: TRBJ2-7; clone_size: many; cdr3_length: 16; v_call: TRBV28; cdr3_aa: CASSESSAGGPHEQYF; cdr3_nt: TGTGCCAGCAGTGAATCCTCTGCGGGAGGGCCCCACGAGCAGTACTTC
d_call: TRBD2; j_call: TRBJ2-7; clone_size: NA; cdr3_length: 15; v_call: TRBV3-1; cdr3_aa: CASSRGLGNSYEQYF; cdr3_nt: TGTGCCAGCAGCCGGGGACTAGGGAACTCCTACGAGCAGTACTTC
d_call: TRBD1; j_call: TRBJ1-1; clone_size: many; cdr3_length: 14; v_call: TRBV6-1; cdr3_aa: CASTPDRDHTEAFF; cdr3_nt: TGTGCCAGCACCCCCGACAGGGACCACACTGAAGCTTTCTTT
d_call: NA; j_call: TRBJ2-7; clone_size: many; cdr3_length: 13; v_call: TRBV7-9; cdr3_aa: CASSLASAFEQYF; cdr3_nt: TGTGCCAGCAGCTTAGCATCGGCTTTCGAGCAGTACTTC
d_call: TRBD2; j_call: TRBJ2-1; clone_size: many; cdr3_length: 15; v_call: TRBV11-2; cdr3_aa: CASSISSGPYNEQFF; cdr3_nt: TGTGCCAGCAGCATTTCTAGCGGGCCCTACAATGAGCAGTTCTTC
d_call: NA; j_call: TRBJ1-2; clone_size: many; cdr3_length: 15; v_call: TRBV16; cdr3_aa: CASSSEPGGVYGYTF; cdr3_nt: TGTGCCAGCAGCTCCGAACCGGGCGGAGTATATGGCTACACCTTC
d_call: NA; j_call: TRBJ2-7; clone_size: many; cdr3_length: 16; v_call: TRBV27; cdr3_aa: CASSPQPGLAYYEQYF; cdr3_nt: TGTGCCAGCAGTCCACAACCTGGACTGGCTTACTACGAGCAGTACTTC
d_call: NA; j_call: TRBJ1-2; clone_size: many; cdr3_length: 14; v_call: TRBV7-6; cdr3_aa: CASSLAGRGHGYTF; cdr3_nt: TGTGCCAGCAGCTTAGCTGGCAGAGGCCATGGCTACACCTTC
d_call: TRBD1; j_call: TRBJ2-6; clone_size: NA; cdr3_length: 18; v_call: TRBV4-2; cdr3_aa: CASSAPGTGNSGANVLTF; cdr3_nt: TGTGCCAGCAGCGCGCCCGGGACAGGGAACTCTGGGGCCAACGTCCTGACTTTC
d_call: NA; j_call: TRBJ1-2; clone_size: few; cdr3_length: 12; v_call: TRBV30; cdr3_aa: CAWSPLNYGYTF; cdr3_nt: TGTGCCTGGAGTCCCCTTAACTATGGCTACACCTTC
d_call: NA; j_call: TRBJ2-3; clone_size: NA; cdr3_length: 14; v_call: TRBV6-2/TRBV6-3; cdr3_aa: CASSAPPGGDTQYF; cdr3_nt: TGTGCCAGCAGTGCCCCCCCCGGAGGAGATACGCAGTATTTT
d_call: NA; j_call: TRBJ2-1; clone_size: few; cdr3_length: 14; v_call: TRBV19; cdr3_aa: CASSVALRGNEQFF; cdr3_nt: TGTGCCAGTAGTGTTGCTCTCCGGGGGAATGAGCAGTTCTTC
d_call: NA; j_call: TRBJ2-2; clone_size: many; cdr3_length: 15; v_call: TRBV25-1; cdr3_aa: CASSDGEADTGELFF; cdr3_nt: TGTGCCAGCAGTGACGGGGAGGCTGACACCGGGGAGCTGTTTTTT
d_call: NA; j_call: TRBJ2-6; clone_size: many; cdr3_length: 15; v_call: TRBV11-2; cdr3_aa: CASSLGVSGANVLTF; cdr3_nt: TGCGCCAGCAGCTTGGGAGTATCTGGGGCCAACGTCCTGACTTTC
d_call: TRBD1; j_call: TRBJ2-1; clone_size: NA; cdr3_length: 17; v_call: TRBV19; cdr3_aa: CASSMSADRVAYNEQFF; cdr3_nt: TGTGCCAGTAGTATGTCGGCTGACAGGGTTGCCTACAATGAGCAGTTCTTC
d_call: TRBD2; j_call: TRBJ2-1; clone_size: many; cdr3_length: 15; v_call: TRBV5-1; cdr3_aa: CASSWREAPYNEQFF; cdr3_nt: TGCGCCAGCAGCTGGCGGGAGGCCCCATACAATGAGCAGTTCTTC
d_call: TRBD1; j_call: TRBJ1-1; clone_size: many; cdr3_length: 16; v_call: TRBV28; cdr3_aa: CASTPTLDRQNTEAFF; cdr3_nt: TGTGCCAGCACTCCAACCCTGGACAGGCAAAACACTGAAGCTTTCTTT
d_call: TRBD2; j_call: TRBJ2-1; clone_size: many; cdr3_length: 18; v_call: TRBV12-3/TRBV12-4; cdr3_aa: CASSPRTSGTANYNEQFF; cdr3_nt: TGTGCCAGCAGCCCCCGGACTAGCGGGACTGCCAATTACAATGAGCAGTTCTTC
d_call: TRBD2; j_call: TRBJ2-3; clone_size: NA; cdr3_length: 17; v_call: TRBV12-5; cdr3_aa: CASEELQKAGAPDTQYF; cdr3_nt: TGTGCTAGTGAAGAGCTACAAAAAGCGGGAGCCCCAGATACGCAGTATTTT
d_call: TRBD2; j_call: TRBJ2-1; clone_size: many; cdr3_length: 15; v_call: TRBV3-1; cdr3_aa: CASSQTSGRNNEQFF; cdr3_nt: TGTGCCAGCAGCCAAACTAGCGGGAGAAACAATGAGCAGTTCTTC
d_call: TRBD1; j_call: TRBJ2-7; clone_size: NA; cdr3_length: 13; v_call: TRBV20-1; cdr3_aa: CSATRGQEAEQYF; cdr3_nt: TGCAGTGCGACGAGGGGACAGGAGGCCGAGCAGTACTTC
d_call: NA; j_call: TRBJ1-3; clone_size: NA; cdr3_length: 15; v_call: TRBV15; cdr3_aa: CATSEQPLSGNTTYF; cdr3_nt: TGTGCCACTTCTGAACAGCCGCTCTCTGGAAACACCACATATTTT
d_call: NA; j_call: TRBJ2-5; clone_size: NA; cdr3_length: 11; v_call: TRBV25-1; cdr3_aa: CASRGAQTQYF; cdr3_nt: TGTGCCAGCAGAGGGGCGCAGACCCAGTACTTC
d_call: NA; j_call: TRBJ2-5; clone_size: once; cdr3_length: 16; v_call: TRBV7-7; cdr3_aa: CASSLVSPADQETQYF; cdr3_nt: TGTGCTAGCAGCTTAGTTAGCCCGGCCGACCAAGAGACCCAGTACTTC
d_call: TRBD1; j_call: TRBJ2-7; clone_size: NA; cdr3_length: 15; v_call: TRBV2; cdr3_aa: CASSGWDRESYEQYF; cdr3_nt: TGTGCCAGCAGTGGATGGGACAGGGAAAGCTACGAGCAGTACTTC
d_call: TRBD1; j_call: TRBJ2-1; clone_size: NA; cdr3_length: 16; v_call: TRBV7-2; cdr3_aa: CASSLAGDRSSYEQFF; cdr3_nt: TGTGCCAGCAGCTTAGCCGGGGACAGGAGCTCCTACGAGCAGTTCTTC
d_call: NA; j_call: TRBJ2-2; clone_size: many; cdr3_length: 15; v_call: TRBV6-1; cdr3_aa: CASSESLGDFGELFF; cdr3_nt: TGTGCCAGCAGTGAATCCCTTGGGGACTTCGGGGAGCTGTTTTTT
d_call: TRBD1; j_call: TRBJ2-3; clone_size: many; cdr3_length: 18; v_call: TRBV11-3; cdr3_aa: CASSGRTGTGDSTDTQYF; cdr3_nt: TGTGCCAGCAGCGGGAGAACCGGGACAGGGGATAGCACAGATACGCAGTATTTT
d_call: TRBD2; j_call: TRBJ2-1; clone_size: many; cdr3_length: 15; v_call: TRBV5-1; cdr3_aa: CASGPRLAGANEQFF; cdr3_nt: TGCGCCAGCGGACCTAGACTAGCGGGAGCCAATGAGCAGTTCTTC
d_call: NA; j_call: TRBJ2-2; clone_size: NA; cdr3_length: 12; v_call: TRBV2; cdr3_aa: CASSVEVGELFF; cdr3_nt: TGTGCCAGCAGTGTAGAGGTCGGGGAGCTGTTTTTT
d_call: TRBD1; j_call: TRBJ2-3; clone_size: once; cdr3_length: 14; v_call: TRBV20-1; cdr3_aa: CSAPRQGARDTQYF; cdr3_nt: TGCAGTGCTCCGAGACAGGGGGCGCGGGATACGCAGTATTTT
d_call: NA; j_call: TRBJ1-6; clone_size: NA; cdr3_length: 16; v_call: TRBV15; cdr3_aa: CATSSDRSSYNSPLHF; cdr3_nt: TGTGCCACCAGCTCCGATAGGAGCTCCTATAATTCACCCCTCCACTTT